This T cell receptor (beta chain) was recovered during a study of blood T cell repertoires in COVID-19. Study details: The study drew acute and convalescent COVID-19 samples from the United States, Italy and Spain. The analysed material was cDNA or gDNA that came from T cells, B-cell-depleted T cells, or PBMCs.

How the authors handled the data: Amplification of reference gene primers was used by the study to estimate nucleated cell counts. TCRdb keeps only in-frame clones here, not all; method: immunoSEQ multiplex PCR. V and J calls and clone size are those listed in that table; D and trimming were worked out from the DNA. This repertoire shows about 38,000 clones, just under 95% found once; its top ten account for approximately 3.7%. Germline lookup yields CDR1 SGDLS and CDR2 YYNGEE. J gave up 5 bases and V 0 bases, and 2 bases lay outside the gene matches. This CDR3 is built from 14 residues. The V gene is TRBV9, the J gene TRBJ2-3, with 8 bases matching TRBD1. The sequence came from a human donor with active COVID-19. The donor label of this sample is uncertain. The specimen sequenced was peripheral blood. This CDR3 is CASSVGTGKDTQYF. The CDR3, as DNA: TGTGCCAGCAGCGTAGGGACAGGGAAAGATACGCAGTATTTT.